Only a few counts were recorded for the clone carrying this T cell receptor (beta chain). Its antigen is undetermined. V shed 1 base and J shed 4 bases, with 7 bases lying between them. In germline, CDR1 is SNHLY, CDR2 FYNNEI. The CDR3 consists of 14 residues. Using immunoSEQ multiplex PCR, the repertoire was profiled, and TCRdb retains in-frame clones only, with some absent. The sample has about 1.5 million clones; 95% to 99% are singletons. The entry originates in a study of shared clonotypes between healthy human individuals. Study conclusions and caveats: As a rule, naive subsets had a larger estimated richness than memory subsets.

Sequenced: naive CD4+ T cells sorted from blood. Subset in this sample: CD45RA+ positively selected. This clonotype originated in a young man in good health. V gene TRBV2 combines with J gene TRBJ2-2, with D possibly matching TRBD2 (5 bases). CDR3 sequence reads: CASSEGAGTGELFF. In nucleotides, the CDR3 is TGTGCCAGCAGTGAAGGGGCGGGCACCGGGGAGCTGTTTTTT. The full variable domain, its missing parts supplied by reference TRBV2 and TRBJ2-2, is EPEVTQTPSHQVTQMGQEVILRCVPISNHLYFYWYRQILGQKVEFLVSFYNNEISEKSEIFDDQFSVERPDGSNFTLKIRSTKLEDSAMYFCASSEGAGTGELFFGEGSRLTVL.